This T cell receptor beta chain stems from a study of blood T cell repertoires in COVID-19. Overall study: Acute and convalescent COVID-19 specimens originated in the United States, Italy and Spain. In each case, the material was cDNA or gDNA derived from T cells, B-cell-depleted T cells, or PBMCs.

Trimming removed 3 bases at V and 7 bases at J, with 6 bases between. CDR3 length: 12 residues. Authors' processing steps: Nucleated cell number was recorded as an estimate derived from reference gene primer amplification. TCRdb's copy holds only in-frame clones and misses some; the assay was immunoSEQ multiplex PCR. The V and J calls and clone size are taken from that table; D and trimming were inferred from the DNA. The sample carries a few hundred thousand clones, 65% to 90% recorded once. Sample: peripheral blood. The chain recombines TRBV12-3 or TRBV12-4 with TRBJ1-4; D not certain. The sequence was collected from a man aged 50 to 60 with acute or convalescent COVID-19. CDR3 sequence reads: CASSFSSEKLFF. The CDR3 DNA reads TGTGCCAGCAGTTTCTCGTCTGAAAAACTGTTTTTT.